This T cell receptor beta chain was sequenced for a study of T cells after yellow fever vaccination. Findings of the study overall: On re-exposure, the response was weaker but peaked faster, at day 5 versus 15. Clones from primary vaccination mostly reappeared after the booster (96% CD4, roughly 87% CD8).

5'RACE template switching produced TCR cDNA carrying a universal primer site and UMIs. MiXCR, run by TCRdb on the 5' RACE reads, gives a single entry per CDR3 protein. The profile shows a few hundred thousand distinct CDR3 sequences, approximately 4.3% of them singletons. This clonotype was detected ten times or more. Its antigen is not identified. This CDR3 has 15 residues. Trimming took 3 bases from V and 2 from J, leaving 13 bases between them. Germline V gives CDR1 MGHRA, CDR2 YSYEKL. The source of this sequence is a man aged 18 to 30 who received the YFV17D yellow fever vaccine. Sequenced here: PBMCs, sampled 15 days after the yellow fever booster vaccination. V usage is TRBV4-1 and J usage is TRBJ2-5; D gene uncertain. CDR3 sequence: CASSHHGTYQETQYF. CDR3 DNA sequence: TGCGCCAGCAGCCATCACGGAACATATCAAGAGACCCAGTACTTC.